These 29 T cell receptor beta chains came from one sample sequenced in a study of neurological immune-mediated disorders (dated by TCRdb to between 2018 and 2020). The library came from 5' RACE. For sequencing, an Illumina HiSeq 2500 was employed. The public reads were reprocessed in TCRdb via fastp at Q25 and MiXCR, keeping in-frame beta chains. Rows are unified per CDR3 protein, each entry keeping the most common DNA and genes. The sample includes more than 20,000 distinct CDR3 sequences, with approximately 2.7% observed a single time. Approximately 2.2% of the sample rests with the top ten. Material: PBMCs. All receptors derive from a woman between 45 and 60 years old with multiple sclerosis.

This clonotype was seen only a few times. The rearrangement uses TRBV5-1 and TRBJ1-1, with a tentative D call TRBD1 (6 bases). The CDR3 consists of 14 residues. Germline values: CDR1 SGHRS, CDR2 YFSETQ. Between the trimmed V and J ends, which lost 4 bases and 1 base, there was a span of 11 bases. The chain's CDR3 is CASSARTANTEAFF. The CDR3 DNA follows: TGCGCCAGCAGCGCGCGGACAGCGAACACTGAAGCTTTCTTT.

This clonotype has ten or more counts. The chain joins TRBV2 to TRBJ2-6, with 9 bases identical to TRBD1. The CDR3 consists of 17 residues. Losses at the gene ends were 10 bases for V and 0 bases for J; bases not matched to a gene: 10. The V gene's germline CDR1 is SNHLY and CDR2 FYNNEI. The CDR3 loop reads CANGRDRVLSGANVLTF. CDR3 DNA sequence: TGTGCCAACGGCCGGGACAGGGTCCTCTCTGGGGCCAACGTCCTGACTTTC.

In its sample, this clonotype was seen many times. This chain connects TRBV5-1 to TRBJ2-3; 8 positions agree with TRBD1. Germline loops: CDR1 SGHRS, CDR2 YFSETQ. The CDR3 covers 16 residues. V gave up 4 bases and J gave up 7 bases; unmatched junction bases: 14. As DNA, the CDR3 is TGCGCCAGCAGCGGACAGGGAAACGAGGCTCACCATACGCAGTATTTT. This encodes CASSGQGNEAHHTQYF. The complete variable domain, with remaining parts taken from reference TRBV5-1 and TRBJ2-3, reads KAGVTQTPRYLIKTRGQQVTLSCSPISGHRSVSWYQQTPGQGLQFLFEYFSETQRNKGNFPGRFSGRQFSNSRSEMNVSTLELGDSALYLCASSGQGNEAHHTQYFGPGTRLTVL.

In this sample, this clonotype turned up many times. The chain carries TRBV12-3 or TRBV12-4 and TRBJ2-7; no clear D gene. CDR3 length: 11 amino acids. V gave up 3 bases and J gave up 6 bases, with 6 bases separating them. The CDR3 DNA sequence: TGTGCCAGCAGTTTGATATTCGAGCAGTACTTC. Residues: CASSLIFEQYF.

This clonotype occurred many times. The chain employs TRBV5-1 and TRBJ2-7; D gene unclear. The CDR3 has 13 residues. Deletions cut 4 bases from V and 2 bases from J, with 10 bases between. Per germline, CDR1 SGHRS and CDR2 YFSETQ. CDR3 amino acids: CASSTDGTYEQYF. The CDR3 region has the DNA TGCGCCAGCAGCACGGACGGAACCTACGAGCAGTACTTC.

This clonotype was seen at least ten times. The chain combines TRBV20-1 with TRBJ1-1, with 7 bases that match TRBD1. The length of the CDR3 is 14 residues. The V and J ends lost 3 bases and 1 base, in that order; junction bases with no gene match: 5. Germline CDR1 and CDR2: DFQATT and SNEGSKA (reference sequence). Here the CDR3 reads CSARRGRGNTEAFF. Here the CDR3 DNA reads TGCAGTGCTAGGAGGGGGCGCGGGAACACTGAAGCTTTCTTT.

In this sample, this clonotype turned up many times. The chain links TRBV5-1 to TRBJ1-1; 7 bases align to TRBD1. There are 16 residues in the CDR3. Unmatched junction bases numbered 5, after V lost 0 bases and J lost 0 bases. Per the germline V gene, CDR1 is SGHRS and CDR2 is YFSETQ. As DNA, the CDR3 is TGCGCCAGCAGCTTGGGACAGGGCAACGTGAACACTGAAGCTTTCTTT. Translation: CASSLGQGNVNTEAFF.

The chain joins TRBV5-1 to TRBJ1-6; maybe TRBD1 (6 bases). Germline V CDR1 and CDR2: SGHRS, YFSETQ. CDR3 length: 14 residues. Trimming left V 3 bases short and J 9 bases short, with 13 bases between. The CDR3 loop reads CASSSQGLVSPLHF. The CDR3, as DNA: TGCGCCAGCAGCTCACAGGGATTGGTTTCACCCCTCCACTTT.

There are many counts of this clonotype. J is TRBJ1-3 and V is TRBV6-6, with TRBD1 matching 7 bases. This CDR3 has 17 amino acids. The V and J ends lost 2 bases and 0 bases, in that order; junction bases with no gene match: 7. Germline V gene data show CDR1 as MNHNY and CDR2 as SVGAGI (reference sequence). The CDR3 DNA reads as TGTGCCAGCAGTTACCTGGGACAGAGCCGCTCTGGAAACACCATATATTTT. It specifies CASSYLGQSRSGNTIYF.

This clonotype was picked up many times. The rearrangement joins TRBV20-1 to TRBJ1-1, with D possibly being TRBD1 (5 bases). This CDR3 is 12 amino acids long. V gave up 6 bases and J gave up 6 bases, with 14 bases separating them. The germline gives CDR1 DFQATT, CDR2 SNEGSKA (reference sequence). The DNA for the CDR3 is TGCAGTGCCAGCCCCAGGGAGCCTGAAGCTTTCTTT. Translating it yields CSASPREPEAFF.

The table lists this clonotype with many counts. This chain links TRBV20-1 with TRBJ1-1; maybe TRBD1 (6 bases). The V end was cut by 3 bases, the J end by 2 bases, with 16 bases between. CDR1 and CDR2 from the germline V gene are DFQATT and SNEGSKA (reference sequence). The CDR3 contains 15 residues. Here the CDR3 DNA reads TGCAGTGCTAGGGATGGGGGGGCCGGTAACACTGAAGCTTTCTTT. It is translated as CSARDGGAGNTEAFF.

This clonotype was recorded at least ten times. The chain is built from TRBV20-1 and TRBJ2-3; TRBD2 might be the D (6 bases). Germline-derived CDR1 and CDR2 are DFQATT and SNEGSKA (reference sequence). The CDR3 runs 17 residues. Deletions cut 4 bases from V and 2 bases from J, with 22 bases between. The CDR3 here is CSAIIRLREVPTDTQYF. The CDR3, as DNA: TGCAGTGCTATTATAAGGCTCAGGGAGGTCCCCACAGATACGCAGTATTTT.

This clonotype came up many times. The rearrangement joins TRBV7-2 to TRBJ2-5; no clear D gene. CDR3 length equals 13 residues. CDR1 SGHTA and CDR2 FQGNSA come from the germline V gene. The V end lost 6 bases, the J end lost 2 bases, and 10 bases lay between the germline ends. As DNA, the CDR3 is TGTGCCAGCAGTCGAGAACTTCAAGAGACCCAGTACTTC. It codes for CASSRELQETQYF. Full variable domain (missing parts from reference TRBV7-2 and TRBJ2-5): GAGVSQSPSNKVTEKGKDVELRCDPISGHTALYWYRQSLGQGLEFLIYFQGNSAPDKSGLPSDRFSAERTGGSVSTLTIQRTQQEDSAVYLCASSRELQETQYFGPGTRLLVL.

The sample holds many counts of this clonotype. V is TRBV5-1 and J is TRBJ2-1; TRBD2 aligns across 13 bases. Germline trimming cut 0 bases from V and 7 bases from J; bases unmatched to any gene: 4. CDR3 size: 16 residues. Looked up from germline, CDR1 is SGHRS and CDR2 is YFSETQ. CDR3 DNA: TGCGCCAGCAGCTTGGGGGGACTAGCGGGACAAAATGAGCAGTTCTTC. Residues: CASSLGGLAGQNEQFF.

This clonotype appeared many times. The J gene is TRBJ2-1, the V gene TRBV12-3 or TRBV12-4; D assignment may be TRBD1 or TRBD2 (5 bases each). The V gene lost 3 bases and the J gene lost 7 bases, with 10 bases spanning the gap. This CDR3 has 13 residues. CDR3 coding DNA: TGTGCCAGCAGTTTGGGGGAGTGGAATGAGCAGTTCTTC. This encodes CASSLGEWNEQFF.

This clonotype came up many times. This rearrangement joins TRBV6-6 to TRBJ1-1; 10 nucleotides align to TRBD1. With V trimmed by 0 bases and J by 9 bases, 1 base remained unmatched. The CDR3 is 13 amino acids. Germline CDR1 is MNHNY and CDR2 is SVGAGI (reference sequence). CDR3 loop: CASSYSDRGKAFF. As DNA, the CDR3 is TGTGCCAGCAGTTACTCGGACAGGGGGAAAGCTTTCTTT.

This clonotype came up a few times. This chain links TRBV12-3 or TRBV12-4 with TRBJ1-2; the match to TRBD1 covers 7 bases. The ends lost 5 bases at V and 8 bases at J; junction bases unmatched: 11. CDR3 length: 14 residues. The CDR3 DNA is TGTGCCAGCAGTCCAGGGGGAATCGCTTCGGGCTACACCTTC. Its translation is CASSPGGIASGYTF.

This clonotype was counted only a few times. A read error may produce the germline difference seen at one junction end. The V call is TRBV20-1, the J call TRBJ1-6; TRBD1 might be the D (5 bases). The CDR3 is made up of 14 amino acids. Germline loops: CDR1 DFQATT, CDR2 SNEGSKA (reference sequence). The CDR3: CSARSGAQNSPLNF. In DNA, the CDR3 is TGCAGTGCTAGATCTGGGGCGCAGAATTCACCCCTCAACTTT.

At least ten counts were recorded for this clonotype. The chain carries TRBV4-3 and TRBJ2-5, with D perhaps TRBD1 (6 bases). Between the trimmed V and J ends, which lost 1 base and 1 base, there was a span of 7 bases. Germline V gene lookup returns CDR1 LGHNA and CDR2 YSLEER. This CDR3 region has 14 residues. CDR3 loop: CASSQGTAQETQYF. The DNA for the CDR3 is TGCGCCAGCAGCCAAGGGACAGCCCAAGAGACCCAGTACTTC.

This clonotype was recorded at least ten times. This sequence joins TRBV20-1 and TRBJ1-1; the D is unclear. Trimming stripped 2 bases from V and 3 bases from J, with 10 bases between. CDR1 and CDR2 (germline): DFQATT, SNEGSKA (reference sequence). CDR3 length equals 13 residues. CDR3: CSARSGWDTEAFF. The DNA of the CDR3 is TGCAGTGCTAGAAGTGGTTGGGACACTGAAGCTTTCTTT.

At least ten counts were recorded for this clonotype. The genes are TRBV12-3 or TRBV12-4 and TRBJ2-5; no clear D. The CDR3 has 12 amino acids. V was trimmed by 6 bases and J by 1 base, leaving 6 bases between them. CDR3 residues: CASRGFQETQYF. The CDR3 DNA reads TGTGCCAGCAGGGGATTCCAAGAGACCCAGTACTTC.

In its sample, this clonotype was seen many times. The CDR3 protein is CASSLGWVRSYNEQFF. CDR3 nucleotides: TGCGCCAGCAGCTTGGGTTGGGTCAGATCCTACAATGAGCAGTTCTTC. V gene TRBV5-1 combines with J gene TRBJ2-1, with no clear D. Trimming took 0 bases from V and 1 from J, leaving 11 bases between them. The CDR3 runs 16 residues. Germline values: CDR1 SGHRS, CDR2 YFSETQ.

This clonotype was recorded at least ten times. This sequence joins TRBV29-1 and TRBJ2-1; D gene ambiguous. V was shortened by 4 bases and J by 2 bases, with 3 bases between the two germline ends. CDR1 and CDR2 from the germline V gene are SQVTM and ANQGSEA. CDR3 size: 11 residues. The CDR3 DNA reads TGCAGCGTTGGGACCTACAATGAGCAGTTCTTC. Translation: CSVGTYNEQFF.

In its sample, this clonotype was seen many times. The chain carries TRBV20-1 and TRBJ2-1, with D maybe TRBD2 (6 bases). This CDR3 has 15 residues. V shed 6 bases and J shed 4 bases, with 19 bases lying between them. Germline CDR1 reads DFQATT; CDR2 reads SNEGSKA (reference sequence). CDR3 residues: CSAGSGDLDYNEQFF. The CDR3 coding sequence is TGCAGTGCCGGTAGCGGAGACCTTGATTACAATGAGCAGTTCTTC.

This clonotype was detected ten times or more. The rearrangement uses TRBV10-3 and TRBJ1-3, with D hard to call. V lost 9 bases and J lost 0, with 15 bases in between. Germline V gene lookup returns CDR1 ENHRY and CDR2 SYGVKD. The CDR3 has 15 amino acids. DNA of the CDR3: TGTGCCATGTCCTCCTTGGAACACTCTGGAAACACCATATATTTT. Protein: CAMSSLEHSGNTIYF.

There are many counts of this clonotype. The V and J genes are TRBV4-1 and TRBJ2-1; tentative D call: TRBD2 (6 bases). This CDR3 spans 15 amino acids. Germline V gene sequence: CDR1 MGHRA, CDR2 YSYEKL. V was shortened by 8 bases and J by 4 bases, with 18 bases between the two germline ends. CDR3 nucleotides: TGCGCCAGCTCTATTTGGGGGGACCCATACAATGAGCAGTTCTTC. Protein: CASSIWGDPYNEQFF.

In this sample, this clonotype turned up many times. The genes are TRBV7-2 and TRBJ2-1; D not certain. V was cut by 5 bases and J by 10 bases, with 9 bases left in between. Germline V gives CDR1 SGHTA, CDR2 FQGNSA. The CDR3 runs to 11 residues. The CDR3 is CASSLLWEQFF. The CDR3 bases are TGTGCCAGCAGCCTTCTGTGGGAGCAGTTCTTC.

This clonotype was seen ten or more times. The rearrangement joins TRBV20-1 to TRBJ2-7, with TRBD1 matching 7 bases. V gave up 6 bases and J gave up 2 bases; unmatched junction bases: 10. This CDR3 spans 14 amino acids. Germline assignment: CDR1 DFQATT and CDR2 SNEGSKA (reference sequence). The CDR3 sequence: CSAAPPQGPYEQYF. The CDR3 DNA sequence: TGCAGTGCCGCACCCCCACAGGGGCCCTACGAGCAGTACTTC.

This clonotype was seen repeatedly, ten times or more. The chain has TRBV6-5 and TRBJ1-3; possible D gene TRBD1, 6 bases. Trimming removed 8 bases from V and 0 bases from J, with 14 bases in between. This CDR3 has 15 residues. Germline V CDR1 and CDR2: MNHEY, SVGAGI. CDR3 DNA sequence: TGTGCCAGCGCAACAGGGTATAGCTCTGGAAACACCATATATTTT. Translation gives CASATGYSSGNTIYF.